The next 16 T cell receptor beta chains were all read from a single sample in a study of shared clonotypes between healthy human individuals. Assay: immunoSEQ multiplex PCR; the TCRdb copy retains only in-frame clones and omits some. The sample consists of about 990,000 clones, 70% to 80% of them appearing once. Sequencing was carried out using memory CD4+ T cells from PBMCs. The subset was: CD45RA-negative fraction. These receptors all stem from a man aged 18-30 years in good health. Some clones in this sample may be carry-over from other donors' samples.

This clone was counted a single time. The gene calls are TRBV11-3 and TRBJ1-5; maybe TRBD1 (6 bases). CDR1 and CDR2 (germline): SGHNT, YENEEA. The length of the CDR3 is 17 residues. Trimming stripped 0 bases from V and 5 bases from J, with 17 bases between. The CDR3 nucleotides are TGTGCCAGCAGCTTAGATTGTGGCCGGGGGGGCTATCAGCCCCAGCATTTT. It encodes CASSLDCGRGGYQPQHF.

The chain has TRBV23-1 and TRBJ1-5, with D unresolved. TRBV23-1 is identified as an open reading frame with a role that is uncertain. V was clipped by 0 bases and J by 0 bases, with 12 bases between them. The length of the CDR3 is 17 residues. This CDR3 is CASSQSDPGYSNQPQHF. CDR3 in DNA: TGCGCCAGCAGTCAATCGGACCCGGGGTATAGCAATCAGCCCCAGCATTTT.

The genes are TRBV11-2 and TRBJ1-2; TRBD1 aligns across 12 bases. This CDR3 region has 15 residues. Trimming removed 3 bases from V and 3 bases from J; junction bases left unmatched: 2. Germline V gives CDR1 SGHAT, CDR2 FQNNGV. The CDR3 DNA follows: TGTGCCAGCAGCTTTGGGGACAGGGGGCACTATGGCTACACCTTC. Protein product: CASSFGDRGHYGYTF.

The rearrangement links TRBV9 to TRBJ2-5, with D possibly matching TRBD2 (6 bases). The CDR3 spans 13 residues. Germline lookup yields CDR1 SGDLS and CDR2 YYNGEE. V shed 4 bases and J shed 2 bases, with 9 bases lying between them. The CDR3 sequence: CASSKGGQETQYF. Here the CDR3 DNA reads TGTGCCAGCAGCAAGGGAGGACAAGAGACCCAGTACTTC.

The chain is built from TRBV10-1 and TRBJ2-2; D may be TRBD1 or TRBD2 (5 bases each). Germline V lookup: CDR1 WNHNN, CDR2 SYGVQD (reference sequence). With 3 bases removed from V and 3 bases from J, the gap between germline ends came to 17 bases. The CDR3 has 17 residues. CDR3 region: CASSDPQAGHYTGELFF. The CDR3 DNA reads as TGCGCCAGCAGTGACCCACAGGCGGGCCACTACACCGGGGAGCTGTTTTTT.

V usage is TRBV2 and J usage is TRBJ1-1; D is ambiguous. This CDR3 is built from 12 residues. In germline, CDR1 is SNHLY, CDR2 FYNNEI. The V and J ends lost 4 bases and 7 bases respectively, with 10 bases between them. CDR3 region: CASSVWADEAFF. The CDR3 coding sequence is TGTGCCAGCAGTGTTTGGGCGGATGAAGCTTTCTTT.

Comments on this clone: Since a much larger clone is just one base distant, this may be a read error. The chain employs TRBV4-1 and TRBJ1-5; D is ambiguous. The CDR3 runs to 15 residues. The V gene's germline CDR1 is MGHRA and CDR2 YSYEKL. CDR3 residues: CASSRDGTSNQPPHF. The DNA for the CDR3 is TGCGCCAGCAGCCGAGACGGAACTAGCAATCAGCCCCCGCATTTT.

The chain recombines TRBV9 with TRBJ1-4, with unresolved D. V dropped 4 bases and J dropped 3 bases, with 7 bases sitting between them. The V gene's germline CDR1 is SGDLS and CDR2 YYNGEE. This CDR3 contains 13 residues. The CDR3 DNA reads TGTGCCAGCAGCAAGGGCCCTAATGAAAAACTGTTTTTT. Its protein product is CASSKGPNEKLFF.

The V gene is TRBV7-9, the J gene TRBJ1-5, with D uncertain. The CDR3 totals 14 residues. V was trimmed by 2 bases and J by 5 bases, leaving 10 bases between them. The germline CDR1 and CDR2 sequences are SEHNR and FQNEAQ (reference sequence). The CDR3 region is CASSLSRTDQPQHF. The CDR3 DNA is TGTGCCAGCAGCTTAAGCAGGACGGATCAGCCCCAGCATTTT.

CDR3 in amino acids: CASSSQGNYNEQFF. CDR3 DNA sequence: TGCGCCAGCAGCTCCCAGGGGAACTACAATGAGCAGTTCTTC. The rearrangement joins TRBV5-1 to TRBJ2-1; the D gene is possibly TRBD1 (6 bases). Trimming stripped 3 bases from V and 3 bases from J, with 10 bases between. CDR1 and CDR2 from the germline V gene are SGHRS and YFSETQ. The CDR3 extends over 14 amino acids.

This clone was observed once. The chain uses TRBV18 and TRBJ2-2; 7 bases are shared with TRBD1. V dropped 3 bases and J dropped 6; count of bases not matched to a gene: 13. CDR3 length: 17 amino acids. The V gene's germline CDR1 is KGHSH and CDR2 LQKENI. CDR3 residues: CASSPGQAGLTAGELFF. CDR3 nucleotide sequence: TGTGCCAGCTCACCCGGACAGGCCGGTTTGACGGCCGGGGAGCTGTTTTTT.

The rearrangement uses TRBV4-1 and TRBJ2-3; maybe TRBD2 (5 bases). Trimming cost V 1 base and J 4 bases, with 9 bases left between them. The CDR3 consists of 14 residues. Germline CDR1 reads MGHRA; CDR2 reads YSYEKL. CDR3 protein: CASSQGGFSDTQYF. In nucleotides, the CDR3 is TGCGCCAGCAGCCAAGGAGGGTTTTCAGATACGCAGTATTTT.

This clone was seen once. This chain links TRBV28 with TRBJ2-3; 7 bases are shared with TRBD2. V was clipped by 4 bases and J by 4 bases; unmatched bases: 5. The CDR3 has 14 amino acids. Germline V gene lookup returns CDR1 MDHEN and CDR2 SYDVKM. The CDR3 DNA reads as TGTGCCAGCAGTTCTAGCGGCGGCGCAGATACGCAGTATTTT. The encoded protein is CASSSSGGADTQYF.

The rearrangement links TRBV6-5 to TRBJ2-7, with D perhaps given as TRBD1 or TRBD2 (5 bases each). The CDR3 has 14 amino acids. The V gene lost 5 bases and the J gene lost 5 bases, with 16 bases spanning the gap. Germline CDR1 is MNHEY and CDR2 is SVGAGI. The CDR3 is CASSGGYGAHEQYF. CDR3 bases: TGTGCCAGCAGTGGGGGATACGGGGCCCACGAGCAGTACTTC.

CDR3 DNA: TGTGCCTGGAGCCTAGAAGTTCTCACAGATACGCAGTATTTT. It codes for CAWSLEVLTDTQYF. The V gene is TRBV30, the J gene TRBJ2-3, with D unclear. The CDR3 runs 14 residues. Germline V gene lookup returns CDR1 GTSNPN and CDR2 SVGIG (reference sequence). V shed 3 bases and J shed 2 bases, with 12 bases lying between them.

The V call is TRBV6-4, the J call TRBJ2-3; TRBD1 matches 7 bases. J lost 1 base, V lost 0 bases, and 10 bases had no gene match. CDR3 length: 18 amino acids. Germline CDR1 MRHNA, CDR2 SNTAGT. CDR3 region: CASSDSSIGTAGTDTQYF. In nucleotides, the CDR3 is TGTGCCAGCAGTGACTCGAGTATCGGGACAGCGGGCACAGATACGCAGTATTTT.